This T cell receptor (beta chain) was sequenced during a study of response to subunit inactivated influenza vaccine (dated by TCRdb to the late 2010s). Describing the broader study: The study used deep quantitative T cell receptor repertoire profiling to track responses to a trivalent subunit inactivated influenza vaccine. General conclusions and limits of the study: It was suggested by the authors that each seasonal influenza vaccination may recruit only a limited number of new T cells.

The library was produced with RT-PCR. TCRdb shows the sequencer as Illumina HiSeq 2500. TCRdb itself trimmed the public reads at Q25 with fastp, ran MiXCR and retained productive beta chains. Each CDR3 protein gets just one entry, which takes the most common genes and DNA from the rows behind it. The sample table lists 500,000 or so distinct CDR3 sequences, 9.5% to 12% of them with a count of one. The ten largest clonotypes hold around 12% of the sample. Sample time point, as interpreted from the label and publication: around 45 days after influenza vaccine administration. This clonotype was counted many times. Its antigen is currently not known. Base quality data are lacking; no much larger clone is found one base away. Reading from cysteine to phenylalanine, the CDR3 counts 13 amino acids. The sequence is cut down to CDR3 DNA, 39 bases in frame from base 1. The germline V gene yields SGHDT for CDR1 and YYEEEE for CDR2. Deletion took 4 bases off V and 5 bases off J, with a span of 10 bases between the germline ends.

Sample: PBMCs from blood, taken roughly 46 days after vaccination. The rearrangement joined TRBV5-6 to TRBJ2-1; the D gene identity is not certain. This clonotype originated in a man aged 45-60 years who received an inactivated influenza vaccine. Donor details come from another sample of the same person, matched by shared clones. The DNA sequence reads TGTGCCAGCAGCCTCCGCCTGGACAATGAGCAGTTCTTC. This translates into CASSLRLDNEQFF. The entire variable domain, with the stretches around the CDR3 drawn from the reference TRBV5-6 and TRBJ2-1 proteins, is DAGVTQSPTHLIKTRGQQVTLRCSPKSGHDTVSWYQQALGQGPQFIFQYYEEEERQRGNFPDRFSGHQFPNYSSELNVNALLLGDSALYLCASSLRLDNEQFFGPGTRLTVL.